This T cell receptor (beta chain) is drawn from a study of T cell responses to AZD1222 COVID-19 vaccine. The CDR3 contains 16 residues. Deletions cut 5 bases from V and 7 bases from J, with 24 bases between. CDR1 and CDR2 from the germline V gene are SGHDT and YYEEEE. The table came from immunoSEQ multiplex PCR; TCRdb's copy has only in-frame clones and leaves some out. The table lists approximately 110,000 clones, about nine tenths of them singletons, with 6% to 8% in the top ten. The gene calls are TRBV5-6 and TRBJ1-2, with a weak D call TRBD1 (5 bases). Sequenced material: peripheral blood, taken on day 0 of AZD1222 vaccination. This TCR was recovered from an adult in good health. DNA of the CDR3: TGTGCCAGCAGGGCACTTCAGGGAAGTCTTCTCGGTGGCTACACCTTC. Protein product: CASRALQGSLLGGYTF.